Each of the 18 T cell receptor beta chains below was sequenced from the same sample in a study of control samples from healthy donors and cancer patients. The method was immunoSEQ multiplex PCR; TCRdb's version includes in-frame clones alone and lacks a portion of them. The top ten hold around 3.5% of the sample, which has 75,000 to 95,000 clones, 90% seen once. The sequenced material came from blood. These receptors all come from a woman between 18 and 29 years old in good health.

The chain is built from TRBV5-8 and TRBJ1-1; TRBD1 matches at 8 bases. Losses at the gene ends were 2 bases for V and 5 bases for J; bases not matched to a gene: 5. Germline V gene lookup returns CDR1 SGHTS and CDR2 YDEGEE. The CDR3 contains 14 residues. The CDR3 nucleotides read TGTGCCAGCAGCTTACTACAGGGGGGAACTGAAGCTTTCTTT. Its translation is CASSLLQGGTEAFF.

CDR3 coding DNA: TGTGCCAGCAGCGTTTTTGGGGATAGCAATCAGCCCCAGCATTTT. Protein: CASSVFGDSNQPQHF. The V call is TRBV9, the J call TRBJ1-5, with D unclear. Germline assignment: CDR1 SGDLS and CDR2 YYNGEE. The CDR3 has 15 residues. Trimming stripped 2 bases from V and 0 bases from J, with 9 bases between.

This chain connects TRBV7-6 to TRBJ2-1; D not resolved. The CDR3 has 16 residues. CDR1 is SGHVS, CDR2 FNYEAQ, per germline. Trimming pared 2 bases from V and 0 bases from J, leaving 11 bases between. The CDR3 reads CASSLPAISSYNEQFF. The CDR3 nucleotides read TGTGCCAGCAGCTTACCGGCAATAAGCTCCTACAATGAGCAGTTCTTC.

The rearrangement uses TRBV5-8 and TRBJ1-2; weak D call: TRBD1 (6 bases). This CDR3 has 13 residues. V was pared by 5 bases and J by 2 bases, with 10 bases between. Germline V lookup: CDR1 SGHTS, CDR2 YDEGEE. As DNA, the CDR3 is TGTGCCAGCAGGCAGGACAGAAACTATGGCTACACCTTC. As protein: CASRQDRNYGYTF.

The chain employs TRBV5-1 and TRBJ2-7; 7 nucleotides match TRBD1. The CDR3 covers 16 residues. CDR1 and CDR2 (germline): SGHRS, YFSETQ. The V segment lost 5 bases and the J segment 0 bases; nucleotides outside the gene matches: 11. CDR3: CASSRSQGVDSYEQYF. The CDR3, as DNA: TGCGCCAGCAGTAGATCCCAGGGGGTAGACTCCTACGAGCAGTACTTC.

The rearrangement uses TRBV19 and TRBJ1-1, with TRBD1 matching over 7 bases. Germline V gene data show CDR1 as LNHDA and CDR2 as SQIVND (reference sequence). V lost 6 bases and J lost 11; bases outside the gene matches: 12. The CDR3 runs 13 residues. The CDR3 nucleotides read TGTGCCAGTAGCACTGGGACAGCAAGAGGGGCTTTCTTT. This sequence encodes CASSTGTARGAFF.

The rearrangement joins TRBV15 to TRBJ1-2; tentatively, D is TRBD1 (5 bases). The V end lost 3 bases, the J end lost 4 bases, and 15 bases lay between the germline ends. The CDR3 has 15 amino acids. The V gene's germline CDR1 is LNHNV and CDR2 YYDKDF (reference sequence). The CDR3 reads CATSSRTIGGYGYTF. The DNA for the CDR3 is TGTGCCACCAGCAGTCGGACAATTGGAGGCTATGGCTACACCTTC.

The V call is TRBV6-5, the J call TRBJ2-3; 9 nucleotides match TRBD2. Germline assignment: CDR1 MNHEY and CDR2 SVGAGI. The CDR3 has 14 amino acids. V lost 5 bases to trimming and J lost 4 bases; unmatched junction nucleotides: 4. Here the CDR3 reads CASSRRLAADTQYF. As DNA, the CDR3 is TGTGCCAGCAGTCGCCGACTAGCGGCAGATACGCAGTATTTT.

The CDR3, as DNA: TGTGCCAGCGGGACGCGTAGCTCCTACAATGAGCAGTTCTTC. This sequence encodes CASGTRSSYNEQFF. The genes are TRBV5-4 and TRBJ2-1; D could derive from TRBD1 or TRBD2 (5 bases each). CDR1 is SGHNT, CDR2 YYREEE, per germline (reference sequence). The germline V and J ends were trimmed by 7 bases and 0 bases, with 11 bases remaining between them. CDR3 length: 14 amino acids. Full variable domain (remainder filled in from reference TRBV5-4 and TRBJ2-1): ETGVTQSPTHLIKTRGQQVTLRCSSQSGHNTVSWYQQALGQGPQFIFQYYREEENGRGNFPPRFSGLQFPNYSSELNVNALELDDSALYLCASGTRSSYNEQFFGPGTRLTVL.

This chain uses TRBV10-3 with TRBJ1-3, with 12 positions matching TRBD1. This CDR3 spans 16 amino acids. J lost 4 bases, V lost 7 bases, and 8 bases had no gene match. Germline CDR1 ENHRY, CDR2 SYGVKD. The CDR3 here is CAITRDRGLSGNTIYF. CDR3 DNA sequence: TGTGCCATCACTCGGGACAGGGGGCTCTCGGGAAACACCATATATTTT.

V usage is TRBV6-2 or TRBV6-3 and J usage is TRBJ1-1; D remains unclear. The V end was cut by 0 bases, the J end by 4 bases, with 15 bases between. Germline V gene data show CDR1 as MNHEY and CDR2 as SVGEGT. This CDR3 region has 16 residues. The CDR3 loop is CASSYSTAVLGTEAFF. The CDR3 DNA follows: TGTGCCAGCAGTTACTCCACAGCCGTATTGGGCACTGAAGCTTTCTTT.

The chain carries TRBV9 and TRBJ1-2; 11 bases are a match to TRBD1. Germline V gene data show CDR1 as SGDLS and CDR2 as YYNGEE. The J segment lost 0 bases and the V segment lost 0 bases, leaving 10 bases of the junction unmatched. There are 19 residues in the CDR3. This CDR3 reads CASSVGGAGQGASNYGYTF. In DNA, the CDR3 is TGTGCCAGCAGCGTAGGAGGGGCCGGACAGGGGGCGTCTAACTATGGCTACACCTTC.

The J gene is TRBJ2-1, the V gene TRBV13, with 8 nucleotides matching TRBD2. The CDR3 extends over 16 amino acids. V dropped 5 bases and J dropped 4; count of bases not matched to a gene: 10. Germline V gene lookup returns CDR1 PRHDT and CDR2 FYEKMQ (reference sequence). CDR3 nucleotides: TGTGCCAGCAGCAACCTCCGGACTAGCCCTTACAATGAGCAGTTCTTC. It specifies CASSNLRTSPYNEQFF.

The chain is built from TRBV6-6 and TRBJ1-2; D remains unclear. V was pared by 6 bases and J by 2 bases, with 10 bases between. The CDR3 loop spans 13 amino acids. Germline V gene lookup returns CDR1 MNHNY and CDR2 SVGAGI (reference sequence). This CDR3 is CASREGGNYGYTF. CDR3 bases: TGTGCCAGCAGAGAGGGCGGAAACTATGGCTACACCTTC.

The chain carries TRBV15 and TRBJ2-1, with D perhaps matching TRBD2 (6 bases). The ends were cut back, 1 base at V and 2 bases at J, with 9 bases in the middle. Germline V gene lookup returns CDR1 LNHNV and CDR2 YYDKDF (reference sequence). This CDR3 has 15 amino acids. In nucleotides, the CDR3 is TGTGCCACCAGCAGAGTGGGGGGTACCTACAATGAGCAGTTCTTC. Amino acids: CATSRVGGTYNEQFF.

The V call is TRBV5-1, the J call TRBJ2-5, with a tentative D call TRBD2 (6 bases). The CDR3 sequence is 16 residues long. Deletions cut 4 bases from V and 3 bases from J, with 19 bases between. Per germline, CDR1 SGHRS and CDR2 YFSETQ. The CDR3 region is CASSPGVGGRKETQYF. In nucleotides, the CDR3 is TGCGCCAGCAGCCCGGGGGTGGGCGGAAGGAAAGAGACCCAGTACTTC. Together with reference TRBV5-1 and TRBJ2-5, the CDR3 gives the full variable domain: KAGVTQTPRYLIKTRGQQVTLSCSPISGHRSVSWYQQTPGQGLQFLFEYFSETQRNKGNFPGRFSGRQFSNSRSEMNVSTLELGDSALYLCASSPGVGGRKETQYFGPGTRLLVL.

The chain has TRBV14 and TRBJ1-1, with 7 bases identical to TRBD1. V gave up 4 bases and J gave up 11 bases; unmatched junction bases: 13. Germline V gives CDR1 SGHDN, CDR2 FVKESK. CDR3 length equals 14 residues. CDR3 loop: CASSLEGGRALAFF. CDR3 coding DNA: TGTGCCAGCAGCCTCGAAGGGGGCAGGGCGTTGGCTTTCTTT.

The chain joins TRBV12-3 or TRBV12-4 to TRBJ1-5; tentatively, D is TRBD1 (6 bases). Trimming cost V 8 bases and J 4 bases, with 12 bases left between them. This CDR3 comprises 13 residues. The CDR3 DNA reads TGTGCCAGCTCCCCTACAGGGAATCAGCCCCAGCATTTT. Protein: CASSPTGNQPQHF.